There are a few counts of the clone carrying this T cell receptor (beta chain). Germline values: CDR1 SGHTS, CDR2 YDEGEE. Trimming took 1 base from V and 15 from J, leaving 11 bases between them. The CDR3 loop spans 11 amino acids. The data stem from a study of cytomegalovirus exposure and HLA in healthy donors. This PCR relied on a set of 60 Vbeta primers and 13 Jbeta primers. The repertoire was sequenced with immunoSEQ multiplex PCR; TCRdb's copy has only in-frame clones and lacks some. The sample holds around 100,000 clones, about 72% seen once. The chain carries TRBV5-8 and TRBJ2-1, with D possibly matching TRBD1 (5 bases). The sample was PBMCs. The origin of this receptor is a woman in her sixties or seventies in good health and CMV-seropositive. The CDR3 sequence: CASSLRQGLFF. In DNA, the CDR3 is TGTGCCAGCAGCTTGCGGCAGGGCCTGTTCTTC.